This note documents a single T cell receptor beta chain sequence. This CDR3 contains 12 residues. Germline V lookup: CDR1 SQVTM, CDR2 ANQGSEA. Between the trimmed V and J ends, which lost 3 bases and 3 bases, there was a span of 8 bases. Approximately 30,000 T cell genomes, or 300 ng DNA, went into unsorted PBMC replicate PCRs. Here immunoSEQ multiplex PCR was the method, and the copy in TCRdb shows in-frame clones only, minus some. The sample shows approximately 470,000 clones, over 70% of them seen only once. These data originate in a study of shared clonotypes between healthy human individuals. The clonotype comes from a middle-aged woman in good health. Some clones in this sample may be carry-over from other donors' samples. The V call is TRBV29-1, the J call TRBJ1-2; the D is unclear. Sequences were obtained from PBMCs. Written as DNA, the CDR3 is TGCAGCGTTGATTGGTTTGACTATGGCTACACCTTC. Its translation is CSVDWFDYGYTF. Based on the CDR3 plus reference TRBV29-1 and TRBJ1-2, the full variable domain is SAVISQKPSRDICQRGTSLTIQCQVDSQVTMMFWYRQQPGQSLTLIATANQGSEATYESGFVIDKFPISRPNLTFSTLTVSNMSPEDSSIYLCSVDWFDYGYTFGSGTRLTVV.